One and the same sample provided the 32 T cell receptor beta chains below, sequenced in a study of shared clonotypes between healthy human individuals. Profiling relied on immunoSEQ multiplex PCR, and the TCRdb table lists in-frame clones only, not all of them. This sample yields roughly 2.5 million clones, of which around nine tenths are seen a single time; roughly 0.15% belongs to the top ten. The material sequenced was naive CD4+ T cells sorted from blood. Described subset: CD45RA+ positively selected. Every receptor here comes from a young man in good health.

V usage is TRBV4-1 and J usage is TRBJ1-4; 8 bases align to TRBD1. Germline V gene lookup returns CDR1 MGHRA and CDR2 YSYEKL. The CDR3 covers 17 residues. Germline trimming cut 0 bases from V and 2 bases from J; bases unmatched to any gene: 5. CDR3 protein: CASSQDPRQGTNEKLFF. The CDR3, as DNA: TGCGCCAGCAGCCAAGACCCCCGACAGGGGACTAATGAAAAACTGTTTTTT.

The V and J genes are TRBV7-2 and TRBJ1-1; no clear D gene. The length of the CDR3 is 14 residues. The germline gives CDR1 SGHTA, CDR2 FQGNSA. The V end lost 5 bases, the J end lost 2 bases, and 12 bases lay between the germline ends. The DNA of the CDR3 is TGTGCCAGCAGCCTTCCTGGGAGTAACACTGAAGCTTTCTTT. Amino acid sequence: CASSLPGSNTEAFF.

V usage is TRBV5-6 and J usage is TRBJ1-1, with D perhaps TRBD1 (6 bases). The germline CDR1 and CDR2 sequences are SGHDT and YYEEEE. Trimming removed 0 bases from V and 7 bases from J, with 13 bases in between. This CDR3 spans 14 amino acids. The CDR3 region has the DNA TGTGCCAGCAGCTTGGAGTCAGGGGCCGGTGAAGCTTTCTTT. Its protein product is CASSLESGAGEAFF. Combining the CDR3 with reference TRBV5-6 and TRBJ1-1 gives the whole variable domain DAGVTQSPTHLIKTRGQQVTLRCSPKSGHDTVSWYQQALGQGPQFIFQYYEEEERQRGNFPDRFSGHQFPNYSSELNVNALLLGDSALYLCASSLESGAGEAFFGQGTRLTVV.

The chain employs TRBV6-6 and TRBJ2-7; D remains unclear. V was shortened by 8 bases and J by 5 bases, with 16 bases between the two germline ends. The CDR3 has 13 amino acids. Germline V gene sequence: CDR1 MNHNY, CDR2 SVGAGI (reference sequence). This CDR3 reads CASRTSALDEQYF. The DNA of the CDR3 is TGTGCCAGCCGCACCTCCGCCCTTGACGAGCAGTACTTC.

The V gene is TRBV7-9, the J gene TRBJ1-6, with D unclear. CDR3 length: 12 amino acids. Trimming shortened V by 3 bases and J by 10 bases, and 7 bases separated the two germline ends. Germline CDR1 SEHNR, CDR2 FQNEAQ (reference sequence). The CDR3 DNA follows: TGTGCCAGCAGCTTGGAAGAGTCACCCCTCCACTTT. This sequence encodes CASSLEESPLHF.

To note about this clone: Other nucleotide sequences in the sample specify the same CDR3. The rearrangement links TRBV7-2 to TRBJ2-6; 9 bases match TRBD1. CDR1 SGHTA and CDR2 FQGNSA come from the germline V gene. Trimming removed 5 bases from V and 2 bases from J; junction bases left unmatched: 4. The CDR3 is 16 residues long. The CDR3 bases are TGTGCCAGCAGCGAACAGGGGGCGCCTGGGGCCAACGTCCTGACTTTC. It translates to CASSEQGAPGANVLTF. The full variable domain, with the rest looked up from reference TRBV7-2 and TRBJ2-6, is GAGVSQSPSNKVTEKGKDVELRCDPISGHTALYWYRQSLGQGLEFLIYFQGNSAPDKSGLPSDRFSAERTGGSVSTLTIQRTQQEDSAVYLCASSEQGAPGANVLTFGAGSRLTVL.

This chain uses TRBV19 with TRBJ2-7, with 9 bases aligning to TRBD2. V gave up 3 bases and J gave up 3 bases; unmatched junction bases: 6. Per germline, CDR1 LNHDA and CDR2 SQIVND (reference sequence). CDR3 length equals 15 residues. The CDR3 DNA sequence: TGTGCCAGTAGTATGATAGCGGGGGCCAACTACGAGCAGTACTTC. It encodes CASSMIAGANYEQYF.

Of note for this clone: The sample holds other DNA sequences that translate to the same CDR3. This chain connects TRBV18 to TRBJ2-2; D is unclear. Germline CDR1 is KGHSH and CDR2 is LQKENI. V was cut by 3 bases and J by 1 base, with 9 bases left in between. The CDR3 extends over 15 amino acids. DNA of the CDR3: TGTGCCAGCTCACCGAGGACCCTGAACACCGGGGAGCTGTTTTTT. The encoded protein is CASSPRTLNTGELFF. The full variable domain, its missing parts supplied by reference TRBV18 and TRBJ2-2, is NAGVMQNPRHLVRRRGQEARLRCSPMKGHSHVYWYRQLPEEGLKFMVYLQKENIIDESGMPKERFSAEFPKEGPSILRIQQVVRGDSAAYFCASSPRTLNTGELFFGEGSRLTVL.

The chain uses TRBV2 and TRBJ1-6; TRBD1 matches at 9 bases. Trimming cost V 4 bases and J 8 bases; bases outside gene matches: 6. The CDR3 has 15 amino acids. Germline V CDR1 and CDR2: SNHLY, FYNNEI. CDR3 region: CASSVLGQGDSPLHF. In DNA form, the CDR3 reads TGTGCCAGCAGTGTGTTGGGACAGGGCGATTCACCCCTCCACTTT.

The chain uses TRBV18 and TRBJ1-1; D unclear. The CDR3 runs 12 residues. Trimming took off 4 bases at V and 1 base at J, with 4 bases between the two ends. The V gene's germline CDR1 is KGHSH and CDR2 LQKENI. The CDR3 region has the DNA TGTGCCAGCTCACTCCAGAACACTGAAGCTTTCTTT. It is translated as CASSLQNTEAFF.

The chain joins TRBV10-3 to TRBJ1-5; 8 positions match TRBD1. CDR1 ENHRY and CDR2 SYGVKD come from the germline V gene. Trimming cost V 6 bases and J 3 bases; bases outside gene matches: 1. CDR3 length: 13 amino acids. The CDR3 DNA follows: TGTGCCATCAGGCAGGGGGCCAATCAGCCCCAGCATTTT. Its translation: CAIRQGANQPQHF.

The V and J genes are TRBV5-1 and TRBJ1-3, with D possibly matching TRBD1 (5 bases). CDR1 and CDR2 (germline): SGHRS, YFSETQ. This CDR3 is 16 amino acids long. V lost 3 bases and J lost 4, with 17 bases in between. CDR3 sequence (DNA): TGCGCCAGCAGCTCGACGTCGGCAGGGAAAGGAAACACCATATATTTT. Protein: CASSSTSAGKGNTIYF.

The chain recombines TRBV5-4 with TRBJ2-1; 14 bases line up with TRBD2. The V and J ends lost 4 bases and 8 bases, in that order; junction bases with no gene match: 8. CDR1 is SGHNT, CDR2 YYREEE, per germline (reference sequence). CDR3 length equals 16 residues. The CDR3 nucleotides read TGTGCCAGCAGCCAAGGGGGACTAGCGGGAGAGCATGAGCAGTTCTTC. It specifies CASSQGGLAGEHEQFF.

In its sample, this clone was seen once. An end of the junction does not agree with germline; a read error may underlie this. The chain carries TRBV7-7 and TRBJ2-3; 7 nucleotides align to TRBD1. The CDR3 consists of 15 residues. Germline CDR1 is SSHAT and CDR2 is FNYEAQ (reference sequence). The CDR3, as DNA: TGTGCTAGCAGCCCGACCGGGACAGACACAGATACGCAGTATTTT. This translates into CASSPTGTDTDTQYF.

This chain joins TRBV7-2 and TRBJ2-7; tentative D call: TRBD1 (5 bases). The CDR3 is made up of 16 amino acids. Trimming pared 1 base from V and 4 bases from J, leaving 17 bases between. The germline gives CDR1 SGHTA, CDR2 FQGNSA. CDR3 region: CASSLGQGQAPYEQYF. Written as DNA, the CDR3 is TGTGCCAGCAGCTTAGGGCAGGGCCAGGCGCCGTACGAGCAGTACTTC.

V is TRBV6-5 and J is TRBJ1-6, with D perhaps matching TRBD1 (6 bases). CDR3 size: 14 residues. The germline V gene encodes CDR1 MNHEY and CDR2 SVGAGI. The germline V and J ends were trimmed by 5 bases and 5 bases, with 10 bases remaining between them. DNA of the CDR3: TGTGCCAGCAGTCGGACAGTCGATAATTCACCCCTCCACTTT. Its protein product is CASSRTVDNSPLHF.

The genes are TRBV6-5 and TRBJ2-7; TRBD1 might be the D (6 bases). The CDR3 contains 14 residues. V gave up 5 bases and J gave up 4 bases, with 15 bases separating them. CDR1 is MNHEY, CDR2 SVGAGI, per germline. CDR3 sequence (DNA): TGTGCCAGCAGTACAGGGTTACGGAAGTACGAGCAGTACTTC. Translating it yields CASSTGLRKYEQYF.

About this clone itself: The same CDR3 is also encoded by other DNA sequences in this sample. This chain joins TRBV28 and TRBJ2-1; D might be TRBD2 (5 bases). Germline V gene data show CDR1 as MDHEN and CDR2 as SYDVKM. V was shortened by 2 bases and J by 7 bases, with 6 bases between the two germline ends. The CDR3 consists of 12 residues. The CDR3 is CASSLLANEQFF. The CDR3 bases are TGTGCCAGCAGTTTACTAGCAAATGAGCAGTTCTTC. The full variable domain, completed using reference TRBV28 and TRBJ2-1, is DVKVTQSSRYLVKRTGEKVFLECVQDMDHENMFWYRQDPGLGLRLIYFSYDVKMKEKGDIPEGYSVSREKKERFSLILESASTNQTSMYLCASSLLANEQFFGPGTRLTVL.

The chain employs TRBV7-2 and TRBJ2-2; D is uncertain. The CDR3 runs 15 residues. Germline V gives CDR1 SGHTA, CDR2 FQGNSA. V was pared by 7 bases and J by 0 bases, with 12 bases between. CDR3 DNA: TGTGCCAGCACCCCGTCGAGGCCGAACACCGGGGAGCTGTTTTTT. Protein product: CASTPSRPNTGELFF.

Here the CDR3 DNA reads TGTGCCAGCAGCTTTAGAGATGCAGATACGCAGTATTTT. It is translated as CASSFRDADTQYF. V gene TRBV5-4 combines with J gene TRBJ2-3; no clear D gene. Germline lookup yields CDR1 SGHNT and CDR2 YYREEE (reference sequence). The CDR3 runs to 13 residues. V lost 2 bases and J 4 bases, leaving 8 bases between the germline ends.

The chain is built from TRBV5-1 and TRBJ1-4, with 8 bases matching TRBD1. With 5 bases clipped from V and 7 bases from J, the junction kept 4 bases outside the gene matches. The CDR3 extends over 13 amino acids. CDR1 and CDR2 from the germline V gene are SGHRS and YFSETQ. CDR3 nucleotides: TGCGCCAGCAGAGACAGGGGTGGTGAAAAACTGTTTTTT. Protein: CASRDRGGEKLFF.

V gene TRBV10-3 combines with J gene TRBJ1-1; D not resolved. Germline CDR1 and CDR2: ENHRY and SYGVKD. This CDR3 has 13 residues. Trimming took off 0 bases at V and 8 bases at J, with 10 bases between the two ends. Here the CDR3 reads CAISESKATEAFF. CDR3 DNA sequence: TGTGCCATCAGTGAGTCGAAAGCAACCGAAGCTTTCTTT.

The chain has TRBV5-1 and TRBJ1-6; 7 bases match TRBD1. This CDR3 has 15 amino acids. Germline V CDR1 and CDR2: SGHRS, YFSETQ. J was trimmed by 10 bases and V by 0 bases; bases with no gene match: 7. CDR3 loop: CASSLDRGGGSPLHF. The CDR3 DNA sequence: TGCGCCAGCAGCTTGGACAGGGGAGGAGGGTCACCCCTCCACTTT. The full variable domain, in which reference TRBV5-1 and TRBJ1-6 provide the parts outside the CDR3, is KAGVTQTPRYLIKTRGQQVTLSCSPISGHRSVSWYQQTPGQGLQFLFEYFSETQRNKGNFPGRFSGRQFSNSRSEMNVSTLELGDSALYLCASSLDRGGGSPLHFGNGTRLTVT.

The V gene is TRBV10-1, the J gene TRBJ2-3, with a weak D call TRBD2 (7 bases). Trimming took 6 bases from V and 4 from J, leaving 14 bases between them. The CDR3 consists of 14 residues. Per the germline V gene, CDR1 is WNHNN and CDR2 is SYGVQD (reference sequence). The CDR3 protein is CASRSGGVPDTQYF. The CDR3 DNA reads TGCGCCAGCAGGTCGGGGGGCGTACCAGATACGCAGTATTTT.

This chain connects TRBV5-4 to TRBJ2-7, with no clear D. This CDR3 is 15 amino acids long. Deletions cut 5 bases from V and 2 bases from J, with 17 bases between. CDR1 and CDR2 (germline): SGHNT, YYREEE (reference sequence). CDR3 bases: TGTGCCAGCAGTTTTGTCAGAGCTCCAACCTACGAGCAGTACTTC. This encodes CASSFVRAPTYEQYF.

The rearrangement uses TRBV10-3 and TRBJ2-2; D is possibly TRBD1 (5 bases). This CDR3 has 16 amino acids. Trimming stripped 0 bases from V and 3 bases from J, with 11 bases between. Germline-derived CDR1 and CDR2 are ENHRY and SYGVKD. The CDR3 DNA reads TGTGCCATCAGTGAGTCGTCGGACACCCACACCGGGGAGCTGTTTTTT. Protein sequence: CAISESSDTHTGELFF.

The rearrangement uses TRBV6-6 and TRBJ1-2; D possibly corresponds to TRBD1 (5 bases). Per the germline V gene, CDR1 is MNHNY and CDR2 is SVGAGI (reference sequence). Trimming stripped 2 bases from V and 3 bases from J, with 16 bases between. The CDR3 spans 16 residues. The CDR3 loop is CASSYPAGLGDYGYTF. CDR3 coding DNA: TGTGCCAGCAGTTACCCGGCCGGGCTGGGGGACTATGGCTACACCTTC.

This chain links TRBV6-1 with TRBJ2-3; 11 nucleotides match TRBD1. Per germline, CDR1 MNHNS and CDR2 SASEGT. The CDR3 is 13 amino acids. V trimming: 8 bases; J trimming: 4 bases; junction bases outside the gene matches: 2. CDR3 nucleotides: TGTGCCAGCCTGGACAGGGGGCCAGATACGCAGTATTTT. Its protein is CASLDRGPDTQYF.

The chain has TRBV4-3 and TRBJ2-1; 9 bases match TRBD2. Germline V gene data show CDR1 as LGHNA and CDR2 as YSLEER. Unmatched junction bases numbered 16, after V lost 0 bases and J lost 1 base. This CDR3 has 21 amino acids. The chain's CDR3 is CASSQDPNYSGSFRSYNEQFF. For the CDR3, the DNA is TGCGCCAGCAGCCAAGATCCCAACTATAGCGGGAGTTTTAGGTCCTACAATGAGCAGTTCTTC.

The chain joins TRBV6-1 to TRBJ2-3; D remains unclear. In germline, CDR1 is MNHNS, CDR2 SASEGT. CDR3 length: 13 amino acids. V was shortened by 6 bases and J by 3 bases, with 10 bases between the two germline ends. The CDR3 loop reads CASRGTGTDTQYF. DNA for the CDR3: TGTGCCAGCAGGGGCACGGGTACAGATACGCAGTATTTT.

The table lists this clone with a few counts. The chain is built from TRBV30 and TRBJ1-5, with D unclear. Looked up from germline, CDR1 is GTSNPN and CDR2 is SVGIG (reference sequence). The CDR3 spans 14 residues. V gave up 4 bases and J gave up 1 base, with 11 bases separating them. The CDR3 sequence is CAWNSVESNQPQHF. CDR3 bases: TGTGCCTGGAACTCGGTGGAGAGCAATCAGCCCCAGCATTTT.

The J gene is TRBJ2-7, the V gene TRBV11-2; 7 bases map to TRBD2. The J segment lost 4 bases and the V segment lost 5 bases, leaving 2 bases of the junction unmatched. Germline assignment: CDR1 SGHAT and CDR2 FQNNGV. The CDR3 has 12 amino acids. Written as DNA, the CDR3 is TGTGCCAGCAGCACGGGGGGTTACGAGCAGTACTTC. Protein product: CASSTGGYEQYF.